This record looks at one TCR beta chain sequence and its context. The target antigen is unknown. The V segment lost 5 bases and the J segment 5 bases; nucleotides outside the gene matches: 3. Germline CDR1 MDHEN, CDR2 SYDVKM. This CDR3 region has 14 residues. All of the isolated RNA was reverse transcribed, so expressed TCRB transcripts were sequenced. The data were produced by immunoSEQ multiplex PCR, yet TCRdb's version contains in-frame clones alone and is incomplete. The table shows some 270,000 clones, with approximately 10% occurring only once. This record belongs to a study of beta chain features in type 1 diabetes. Study at large: All samples yielded roughly 110 million examined sorted cells.

Study conclusions and caveats: Using cDNA template may skew counts toward highly expressing activated cells. TCRB repertoires of naive, central memory and Treg cells appeared more similar among patients than among healthy donors. Among all four CD4+ subsets, Type 1 diabetes patients had TCRB CDR3s that were moderately but significantly shorter. Insertions were fewer and deletions more numerous at VDJ junctions in type 1 diabetes patients.

The sample comprised naive CD4+ T cells from blood. This TCR was recovered from a man aged 25 to 40 with type 1 diabetes. The chain is built from TRBV28 and TRBJ2-2; 9 nucleotides line up with TRBD2. The CDR3 coding sequence is TGTGCCAGCAGTGCTAGCGGGGAAACCGGGGAGCTGTTTTTT. Its protein is CASSASGETGELFF.